The 22 T cell receptor beta chains below come from one sample, sequenced in a study of shared clonotypes between healthy human individuals. Produced via immunoSEQ multiplex PCR; TCRdb's table is partial and in-frame only. In the table there are about 2 million clones, about 94% of which are singletons. Naive CD8 populations comprised CD45RO-negative cells positively selected for CCR7, excluding terminally differentiated effector memory CD45RA+ cells. The sequenced sample consisted of naive CD8+ T cells sorted from blood. These TCRs come from a man younger than 35 in good health.

The chain couples TRBV27 to TRBJ1-1; TRBD1 is a possible D gene (5 bases). The germline V gene encodes CDR1 MNHEY and CDR2 SMNVEV (reference sequence). The CDR3 has 14 amino acids. V lost 4 bases and J 3 bases, leaving 12 bases between the germline ends. The CDR3 sequence is CASSSDSAYTEAFF. For the CDR3, the DNA is TGTGCCAGCAGTTCAGACAGCGCATACACTGAAGCTTTCTTT.

This chain uses TRBV27 with TRBJ2-3; D remains ambiguous. V was cut by 2 bases and J by 0 bases, with 9 bases left in between. The V gene's germline CDR1 is MNHEY and CDR2 SMNVEV (reference sequence). This CDR3 spans 15 amino acids. The chain's CDR3 is CASSLTGHSTDTQYF. The CDR3 bases are TGTGCCAGCAGTTTAACCGGTCATAGCACAGATACGCAGTATTTT.

The V call is TRBV10-1, the J call TRBJ2-3; D is possibly TRBD2 (6 bases). Trimming took off 0 bases at V and 2 bases at J, with 18 bases between the two ends. Germline lookup yields CDR1 WNHNN and CDR2 SYGVQD (reference sequence). The CDR3 covers 18 residues. CDR3 residues: CASSESGTGGDPTDTQYF. CDR3 nucleotides: TGCGCCAGCAGTGAGTCGGGTACGGGCGGGGACCCCACAGATACGCAGTATTTT.

V is TRBV4-1 and J is TRBJ2-7, with D possibly matching TRBD1 (6 bases). Between the trimmed V and J ends, which lost 4 bases and 3 bases, there was a span of 19 bases. The CDR3 totals 16 residues. From germline, CDR1 is MGHRA and CDR2 YSYEKL. The CDR3 protein is CASSPLVLYRDYEQYF. The CDR3 nucleotides are TGCGCCAGCAGCCCCCTGGTGCTATACAGGGACTACGAGCAGTACTTC.

Regarding this clone: Other DNA variants within this sample encode the same CDR3. The chain recombines TRBV5-1 with TRBJ1-2, with TRBD1 matching over 7 bases. Losses at the gene ends were 0 bases for V and 0 bases for J; bases not matched to a gene: 2. Germline V gene data show CDR1 as SGHRS and CDR2 as YFSETQ. The CDR3 spans 15 residues. The CDR3 here is CASSLGQGANYGYTF. The CDR3, as DNA: TGCGCCAGCAGCTTGGGACAGGGAGCTAACTATGGCTACACCTTC.

The rearrangement links TRBV6-5 to TRBJ2-7; no reliable D call. The V end lost 0 bases, the J end lost 2 bases, and 8 bases lay between the germline ends. CDR1 MNHEY and CDR2 SVGAGI come from the germline V gene. The CDR3 spans 14 residues. The CDR3 reads CASSYSTRPYEQYF. The CDR3 DNA reads TGTGCCAGCAGTTACTCTACCCGTCCCTACGAGCAGTACTTC.

V is TRBV4-2 and J is TRBJ2-7; the match to TRBD2 covers 13 bases. The CDR3 is 16 amino acids. Trimming cost V 3 bases and J 2 bases; bases outside gene matches: 4. CDR1 LGHNA and CDR2 YNFKEQ come from the germline V gene. The DNA of the CDR3 is TGTGCCAGCAGCCAGCGAACTAGCGGGGGGGCCTACGAGCAGTACTTC. Protein sequence: CASSQRTSGGAYEQYF.

The V call is TRBV4-1, the J call TRBJ2-7; perhaps TRBD2 as D (5 bases). The ends were cut back, 2 bases at V and 1 base at J, with 9 bases in the middle. The CDR3 has 14 amino acids. In germline, CDR1 is MGHRA, CDR2 YSYEKL. CDR3 loop: CASSQRRASYEQYF. The CDR3, as DNA: TGCGCCAGCAGCCAACGGCGGGCTTCCTACGAGCAGTACTTC.

The chain employs TRBV27 and TRBJ2-7; D might be TRBD2 (5 bases). V lost 5 bases and J lost 7, with 18 bases in between. The CDR3 consists of 14 residues. CDR1 and CDR2 from the germline V gene are MNHEY and SMNVEV (reference sequence). The CDR3 sequence: CASSLPGSSEEQYF. CDR3 DNA sequence: TGTGCCAGCAGTCTACCGGGATCATCTGAGGAGCAGTACTTC.

V gene TRBV5-1 combines with J gene TRBJ2-3; D remains unclear. Deletions cut 0 bases from V and 1 base from J, with 9 bases between. From germline, CDR1 is SGHRS and CDR2 YFSETQ. The CDR3 is 15 residues long. The CDR3 sequence: CASSLAILGTDTQYF. The CDR3 nucleotides read TGCGCCAGCAGCTTGGCTATACTCGGCACAGATACGCAGTATTTT. Combining the CDR3 with reference TRBV5-1 and TRBJ2-3 gives the whole variable domain KAGVTQTPRYLIKTRGQQVTLSCSPISGHRSVSWYQQTPGQGLQFLFEYFSETQRNKGNFPGRFSGRQFSNSRSEMNVSTLELGDSALYLCASSLAILGTDTQYFGPGTRLTVL.

To note about this clone: This same CDR3 is encoded by further DNA sequences in the sample. This rearrangement joins TRBV5-4 to TRBJ1-1, with D unclear. CDR3 length equals 12 residues. Germline CDR1 reads SGHNT; CDR2 reads YYREEE (reference sequence). V was shortened by 1 base and J by 4 bases, with 5 bases between the two germline ends. This CDR3 reads CASSLSGTEAFF. The CDR3 DNA follows: TGTGCCAGCAGCTTGAGTGGCACTGAAGCTTTCTTT.

The chain employs TRBV28 and TRBJ2-2; D call uncertain. Trimming pared 3 bases from V and 1 base from J, leaving 6 bases between. The CDR3 runs 14 residues. Germline assignment: CDR1 MDHEN and CDR2 SYDVKM. In nucleotides, the CDR3 is TGTGCCAGCAGTTTTGAGGAGAACACCGGGGAGCTGTTTTTT. Translating gives CASSFEENTGELFF. Complete variable domain (other parts from reference TRBV28 and TRBJ2-2): DVKVTQSSRYLVKRTGEKVFLECVQDMDHENMFWYRQDPGLGLRLIYFSYDVKMKEKGDIPEGYSVSREKKERFSLILESASTNQTSMYLCASSFEENTGELFFGEGSRLTVL.

The chain uses TRBV9 and TRBJ2-2; 7 bases are shared with TRBD2. The CDR3 consists of 13 residues. Germline trimming cut 4 bases from V and 7 bases from J; bases unmatched to any gene: 4. Germline V gives CDR1 SGDLS, CDR2 YYNGEE. The CDR3 DNA is TGTGCCAGCAGCCCTAGCGGCGGCGGGGAGCTGTTTTTT. Its protein product is CASSPSGGGELFF. Variable domain in full (rest from reference TRBV9 and TRBJ2-2): DSGVTQTPKHLITATGQRVTLRCSPRSGDLSVYWYQQSLDQGLQFLIQYYNGEERAKGNILERFSAQQFPDLHSELNLSSLELGDSALYFCASSPSGGGELFFGEGSRLTVL.

This chain uses TRBV10-2 with TRBJ2-7, with D maybe TRBD1 (6 bases). Trimming cost V 0 bases and J 4 bases, with 10 bases left between them. This CDR3 has 14 amino acids. Germline V CDR1 and CDR2: WSHSY, SAAADI. DNA of the CDR3: TGCGCCAGCAGTGAGTCGGAAACAGGGTACGAGCAGTACTTC. It yields the protein CASSESETGYEQYF.

This chain connects TRBV5-1 to TRBJ2-5; TRBD1 matches 9 bases. There are 16 residues in the CDR3. V gave up 4 bases and J gave up 5 bases; unmatched junction bases: 12. CDR1 SGHRS and CDR2 YFSETQ come from the germline V gene. CDR3 DNA sequence: TGCGCCAGCAGCACCTATCCCGGGACAGGGCAGGAGACCCAGTACTTC. Its protein is CASSTYPGTGQETQYF.

This chain joins TRBV2 and TRBJ2-7, with D perhaps TRBD2 (6 bases). Germline V CDR1 and CDR2: SNHLY, FYNNEI. V was pared by 3 bases and J by 3 bases, with 18 bases between. This CDR3 comprises 16 residues. The CDR3 reads CASSDLVAAQVYEQYF. In DNA, the CDR3 is TGTGCCAGCAGTGATCTGGTAGCGGCGCAGGTCTACGAGCAGTACTTC. The whole variable domain, remainder taken from reference TRBV2 and TRBJ2-7, is EPEVTQTPSHQVTQMGQEVILRCVPISNHLYFYWYRQILGQKVEFLVSFYNNEISEKSEIFDDQFSVERPDGSNFTLKIRSTKLEDSAMYFCASSDLVAAQVYEQYFGPGTRLTVT.

The chain joins TRBV7-6 to TRBJ2-7; D may be TRBD2 (5 bases). V lost 4 bases, J lost 11 bases, and 15 bases lay in between. The CDR3 is made up of 12 amino acids. Germline CDR1 SGHVS, CDR2 FNYEAQ. CDR3 DNA: TGTGCCAGCAGCTCGGAGGAAACCTGGAAGTACTTC. Its protein product is CASSSEETWKYF.

J is TRBJ1-3 and V is TRBV7-9; 9 nucleotides line up with TRBD1. With 8 bases clipped from V and 0 bases from J, the junction kept 11 bases outside the gene matches. Germline V gene sequence: CDR1 SEHNR, CDR2 FQNEAQ (reference sequence). This CDR3 contains 17 residues. CDR3 in amino acids: CASGMVPGQGSGNTIYF. CDR3 sequence (DNA): TGTGCCAGCGGCATGGTACCGGGACAGGGCTCTGGAAACACCATATATTTT.

This sequence joins TRBV7-2 and TRBJ2-2; 10 bases line up with TRBD1. The V and J ends lost 1 base and 6 bases, in that order; junction bases with no gene match: 11. This CDR3 is 18 amino acids long. Germline V gene data show CDR1 as SGHTA and CDR2 as FQGNSA. The CDR3 DNA sequence: TGTGCCAGCAGCTTAGGACTCTTTCCCGGGACAGGGGCCGGGGAGCTGTTTTTT. This sequence encodes CASSLGLFPGTGAGELFF.

The CDR3 DNA reads TGTGCCAGTAGTATAGACGCCATCGGAGATACGCAGTATTTT. This gives the protein CASSIDAIGDTQYF. The chain uses TRBV19 and TRBJ2-3; unclear D gene. V was pared by 0 bases and J by 5 bases, with 9 bases between. Per the germline V gene, CDR1 is LNHDA and CDR2 is SQIVND (reference sequence). CDR3 length: 14 residues.

The rearrangement joins TRBV27 to TRBJ2-3; a weak D match, TRBD2 (6 bases). The V gene lost 6 bases and the J gene lost 4 bases, with 14 bases spanning the gap. The germline V gene encodes CDR1 MNHEY and CDR2 SMNVEV (reference sequence). The CDR3 runs to 14 residues. In nucleotides, the CDR3 is TGTGCCAGCAGGCTACTCGGGGAGGCAGATACGCAGTATTTT. This encodes CASRLLGEADTQYF.

Of note for this clone: The same CDR3 also results from other DNA sequences found in this sample. The chain joins TRBV19 to TRBJ2-7; TRBD1 matches 8 bases. CDR3 size: 14 residues. V lost 5 bases to trimming and J lost 0 bases; unmatched junction nucleotides: 3. CDR1 is LNHDA and CDR2 is SQIVND in the germline V gene (reference sequence). DNA of the CDR3: TGTGCCAGTAGTCCGACAGGGGCCTCCTACGAGCAGTACTTC. Its protein is CASSPTGASYEQYF.